This T cell receptor beta chain was sequenced in a study of blood T cell repertoires in COVID-19. The CDR3 covers 16 residues. Germline lookup yields CDR1 SGHTA and CDR2 FQGNSA. J lost 7 bases, V lost 5 bases, and 12 bases had no gene match. Measured with immunoSEQ multiplex PCR; TCRdb has only the in-frame clones, and not every one. The data contain about 210,000 clones, 80% to 85% of them singletons. The V gene is TRBV7-2, the J gene TRBJ2-1, with 9 positions matching TRBD2. This clonotype originated in a woman aged 45-59 years with acute COVID-19. Sequencing was carried out using PBMCs or T cells enriched from blood (not recorded which). The CDR3 DNA sequence: TGTGCCAGCAGCAACTGGGGCGGGGGGGCCAGGAATGAGCAGTTCTTC. Protein product: CASSNWGGGARNEQFF. The variable domain in full, completed from reference TRBV7-2 and TRBJ2-1, reads GAGVSQSPSNKVTEKGKDVELRCDPISGHTALYWYRQSLGQGLEFLIYFQGNSAPDKSGLPSDRFSAERTGGSVSTLTIQRTQQEDSAVYLCASSNWGGGARNEQFFGPGTRLTVL.